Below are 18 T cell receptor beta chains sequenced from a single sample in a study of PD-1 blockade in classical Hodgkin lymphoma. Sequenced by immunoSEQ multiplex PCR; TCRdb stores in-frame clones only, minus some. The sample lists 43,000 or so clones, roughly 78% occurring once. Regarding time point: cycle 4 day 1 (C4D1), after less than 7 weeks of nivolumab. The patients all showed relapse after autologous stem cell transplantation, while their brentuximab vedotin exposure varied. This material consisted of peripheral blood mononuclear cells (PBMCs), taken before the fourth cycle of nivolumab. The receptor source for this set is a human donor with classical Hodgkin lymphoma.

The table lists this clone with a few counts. The CDR3 sequence is CASSLSSGLTGELFF. CDR3 bases: TGTGCCAGCAGCTTATCGTCAGGGTTAACCGGGGAGCTGTTTTTT. This chain links TRBV7-3 with TRBJ2-2; maybe TRBD1 (5 bases). Deletions cut 2 bases from V and 5 bases from J, with 12 bases between. The CDR3 contains 15 residues. Germline-derived CDR1 and CDR2 are SGHTA and FQGTGA. Together with reference TRBV7-3 and TRBJ2-2, the CDR3 gives the full variable domain: GAGVSQTPSNKVTEKGKYVELRCDPISGHTALYWYRQSLGQGPEFLIYFQGTGAADDSGLPNDRFFAVRPEGSVSTLKIQRTERGDSAVYLCASSLSSGLTGELFFGEGSRLTVL.

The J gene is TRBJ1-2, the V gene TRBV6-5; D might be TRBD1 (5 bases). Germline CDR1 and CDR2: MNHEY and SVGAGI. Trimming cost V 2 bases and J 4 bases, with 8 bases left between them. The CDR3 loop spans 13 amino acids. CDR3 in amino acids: CASSYDRVYGYTF. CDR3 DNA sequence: TGTGCCAGCAGTTACGACAGAGTCTATGGCTACACCTTC.

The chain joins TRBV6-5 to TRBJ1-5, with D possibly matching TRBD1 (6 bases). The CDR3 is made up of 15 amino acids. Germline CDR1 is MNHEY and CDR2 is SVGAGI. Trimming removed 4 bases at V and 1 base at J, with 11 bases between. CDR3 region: CASSLQGGSNQPQHF. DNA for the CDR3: TGTGCCAGCAGTTTACAGGGAGGGAGCAATCAGCCCCAGCATTTT.

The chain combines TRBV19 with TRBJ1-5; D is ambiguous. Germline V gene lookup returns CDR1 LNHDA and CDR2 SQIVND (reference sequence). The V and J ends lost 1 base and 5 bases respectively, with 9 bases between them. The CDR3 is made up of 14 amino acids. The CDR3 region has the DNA TGTGCCAGTAGTATAGTCCCCGCGGATCAGCCCCAGCATTTT. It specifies CASSIVPADQPQHF.

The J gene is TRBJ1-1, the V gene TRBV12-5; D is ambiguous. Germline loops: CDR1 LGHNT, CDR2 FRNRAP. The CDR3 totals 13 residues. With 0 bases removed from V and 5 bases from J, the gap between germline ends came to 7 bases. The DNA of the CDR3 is TGTGCTAGTGGTTTGGTGGCCGCTACTGAAGCTTTCTTT. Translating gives CASGLVAATEAFF.

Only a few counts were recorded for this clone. The DNA of the CDR3 is TGTGCCAGCAGTTACTCTGACCGGTCCTACGAGCAGTACTTC. Encoded protein: CASSYSDRSYEQYF. The chain uses TRBV6-5 and TRBJ2-7; D gene unclear. V dropped 0 bases and J dropped 1 base, with 7 bases sitting between them. This CDR3 is 14 amino acids long. CDR1 and CDR2 from the germline V gene are MNHEY and SVGAGI.

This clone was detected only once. The CDR3 protein is CASSTQTGGRNQPQHF. The CDR3 DNA sequence: TGTGCCAGTAGTACCCAGACAGGGGGCAGGAATCAGCCCCAGCATTTT. The rearrangement joins TRBV19 to TRBJ1-5; 10 bases are shared with TRBD1. V gave up 4 bases and J gave up 4 bases; unmatched junction bases: 7. The V gene's germline CDR1 is LNHDA and CDR2 SQIVND (reference sequence). The CDR3 totals 16 residues.

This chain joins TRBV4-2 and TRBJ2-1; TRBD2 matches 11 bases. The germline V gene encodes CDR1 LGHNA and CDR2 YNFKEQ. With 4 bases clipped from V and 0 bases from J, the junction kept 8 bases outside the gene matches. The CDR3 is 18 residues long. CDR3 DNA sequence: TGTGCCAGCAGCCTCGGGACTAGCGGTCGGGACTCCTACAATGAGCAGTTCTTC. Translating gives CASSLGTSGRDSYNEQFF.

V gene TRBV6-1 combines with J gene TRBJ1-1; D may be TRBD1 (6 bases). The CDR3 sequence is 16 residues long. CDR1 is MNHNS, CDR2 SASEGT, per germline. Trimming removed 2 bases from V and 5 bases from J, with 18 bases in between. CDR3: CASSEHLGGEKTEAFF. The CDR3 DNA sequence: TGTGCCAGCAGTGAACATCTCGGGGGCGAGAAAACTGAAGCTTTCTTT.

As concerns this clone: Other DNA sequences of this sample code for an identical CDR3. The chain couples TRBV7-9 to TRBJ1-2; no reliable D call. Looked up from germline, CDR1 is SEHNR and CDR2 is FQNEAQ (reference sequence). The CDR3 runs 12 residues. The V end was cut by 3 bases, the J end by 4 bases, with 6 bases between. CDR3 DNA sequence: TGTGCCAGCAGCTTTCGGGGCTATGGCTACACCTTC. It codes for CASSFRGYGYTF.

CDR3 region: CASSLGSGNTIYF. Here the CDR3 DNA reads TGTGCCAGCAGCTTGGGATCTGGAAACACCATATATTTT. The chain has TRBV11-3 and TRBJ1-3, with no clear D. Germline V gene data show CDR1 as SGHNT and CDR2 as YENEEA. The CDR3 sequence is 13 residues long. V gave up 3 bases and J gave up 1 base, with 4 bases separating them.

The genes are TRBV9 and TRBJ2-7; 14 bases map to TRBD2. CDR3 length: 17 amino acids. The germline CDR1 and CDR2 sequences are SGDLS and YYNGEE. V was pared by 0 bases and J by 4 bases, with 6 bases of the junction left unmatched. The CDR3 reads CASSVGTSGGIMYEQYF. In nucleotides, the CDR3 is TGTGCCAGCAGCGTAGGGACTAGCGGGGGGATTATGTACGAGCAGTACTTC. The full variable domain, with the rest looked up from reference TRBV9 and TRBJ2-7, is DSGVTQTPKHLITATGQRVTLRCSPRSGDLSVYWYQQSLDQGLQFLIQYYNGEERAKGNILERFSAQQFPDLHSELNLSSLELGDSALYFCASSVGTSGGIMYEQYFGPGTRLTVT.

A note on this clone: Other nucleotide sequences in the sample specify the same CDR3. In DNA form, the CDR3 reads TGTGCCAGCAGTTTGAATGGGGAGACCCAGTACTTC. This codes for CASSLNGETQYF. The J gene is TRBJ2-5, the V gene TRBV7-9; D uncertain. CDR3 length equals 12 residues. Deletions cut 6 bases from V and 5 bases from J, with 10 bases between. Germline assignment: CDR1 SEHNR and CDR2 FQNEAQ (reference sequence). Variable domain in full (rest from reference TRBV7-9 and TRBJ2-5): DTGVSQNPRHKITKRGQNVTFRCDPISEHNRLYWYRQTLGQGPEFLTYFQNEAQLEKSRLLSDRFSAERPKGSFSTLEIQRTEQGDSAMYLCASSLNGETQYFGPGTRLLVL.

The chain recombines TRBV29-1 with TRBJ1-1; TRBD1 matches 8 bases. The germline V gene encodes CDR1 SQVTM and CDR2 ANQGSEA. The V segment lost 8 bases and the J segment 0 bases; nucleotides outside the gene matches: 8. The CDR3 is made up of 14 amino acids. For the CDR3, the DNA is TGCAGCACCAGGACAGGGAACATGAACACTGAAGCTTTCTTT. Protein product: CSTRTGNMNTEAFF.

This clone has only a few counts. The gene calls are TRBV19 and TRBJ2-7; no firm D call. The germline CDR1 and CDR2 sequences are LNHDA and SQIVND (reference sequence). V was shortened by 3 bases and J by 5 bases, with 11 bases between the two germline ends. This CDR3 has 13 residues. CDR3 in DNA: TGTGCCAGTAGTATCCCGTCCGGCAACGAGCAGTACTTC. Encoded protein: CASSIPSGNEQYF.

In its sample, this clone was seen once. This CDR3 reads CASSLGRSETQYF. In DNA form, the CDR3 reads TGTGCCAGCAGCTTAGGCAGGTCTGAGACCCAGTACTTC. This chain uses TRBV7-3 with TRBJ2-5; the D is unclear. V was cut by 2 bases and J by 5 bases, with 9 bases left in between. This CDR3 has 13 residues. Germline-derived CDR1 and CDR2 are SGHTA and FQGTGA.

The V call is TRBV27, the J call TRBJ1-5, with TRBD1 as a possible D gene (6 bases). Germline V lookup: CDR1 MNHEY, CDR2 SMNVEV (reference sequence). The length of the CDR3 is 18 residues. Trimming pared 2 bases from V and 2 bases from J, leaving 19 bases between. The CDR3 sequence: CASSLGGNRVFGNQPQHF. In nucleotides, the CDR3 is TGTGCCAGCAGTTTAGGGGGAAACAGGGTATTTGGCAATCAGCCCCAGCATTTT.

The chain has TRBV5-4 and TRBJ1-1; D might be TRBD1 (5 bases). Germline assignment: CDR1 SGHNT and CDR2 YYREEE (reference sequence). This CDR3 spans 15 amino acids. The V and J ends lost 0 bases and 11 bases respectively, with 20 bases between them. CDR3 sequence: CASSLGGRTGTGAFF. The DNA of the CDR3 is TGTGCCAGCAGCTTGGGGGGGAGGACTGGGACGGGCGCTTTCTTT.